The clone carrying this TCR beta chain appeared once. TCRdb keeps only in-frame clones here, not all; method: immunoSEQ multiplex PCR. This sample has tens of thousands of clones, with around 90% found just once. Trimming removed 2 bases at V and 1 base at J, with 14 bases between. Germline V gene lookup returns CDR1 KGHSY and CDR2 FQNENV. The CDR3 has 17 residues. This entry belongs to a study of blood T cell repertoires in COVID-19. This receptor was identified in a woman of 80 years or more with acute or convalescent COVID-19. V gene TRBV16 combines with J gene TRBJ1-4; D is uncertain. Sequenced sample: peripheral blood. CDR3 region: CASSQIPMRGTNEKLFF. The CDR3 bases are TGTGCCAGCAGCCAAATTCCGATGCGCGGAACTAATGAAAAACTGTTTTTT. Full variable domain (rest looked up from reference TRBV16 and TRBJ1-4): GEEVAQTPKHLVRGEGQKAKLYCAPIKGHSYVFWYQQVLKNEFKFLISFQNENVFDETGMPKERFSAKCLPNSPCSLEIQATKLEDSAVYFCASSQIPMRGTNEKLFFGSGTQLSVL.